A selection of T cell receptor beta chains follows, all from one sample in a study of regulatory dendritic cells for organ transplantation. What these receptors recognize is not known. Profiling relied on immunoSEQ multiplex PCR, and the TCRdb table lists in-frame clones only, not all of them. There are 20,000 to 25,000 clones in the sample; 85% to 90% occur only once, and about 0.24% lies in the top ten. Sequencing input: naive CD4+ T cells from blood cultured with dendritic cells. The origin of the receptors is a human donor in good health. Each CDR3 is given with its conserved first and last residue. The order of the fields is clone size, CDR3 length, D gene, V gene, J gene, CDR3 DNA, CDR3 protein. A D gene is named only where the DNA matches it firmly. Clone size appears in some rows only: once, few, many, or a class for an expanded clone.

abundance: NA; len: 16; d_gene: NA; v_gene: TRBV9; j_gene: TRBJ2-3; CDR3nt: TGTGCCAGCAGCGTAAGTTCGCGTTCTAGCACAGATACGCAGTATTTT; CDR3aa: CASSVSSRSSTDTQYF
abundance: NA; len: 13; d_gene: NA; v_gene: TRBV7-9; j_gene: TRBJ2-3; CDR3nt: TGTGCCAGCAGGTACAGCAGCACAGATACGCAGTATTTT; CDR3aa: CASRYSSTDTQYF
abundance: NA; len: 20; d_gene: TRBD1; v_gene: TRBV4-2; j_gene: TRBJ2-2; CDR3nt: TGTGCCAGCAGGCCTACCGGGACAGGGAGCGTTGGCGGGTACACCGGGGAGCTGTTTTTT; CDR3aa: CASRPTGTGSVGGYTGELFF
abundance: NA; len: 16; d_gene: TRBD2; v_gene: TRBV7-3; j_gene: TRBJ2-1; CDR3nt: TGTGCCAGCTCTAGTTCCGGGACTAGCGGGAGGCATGAGCAGTTCTTC; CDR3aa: CASSSSGTSGRHEQFF
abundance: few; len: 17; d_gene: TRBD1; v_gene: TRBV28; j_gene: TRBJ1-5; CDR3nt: TGTGCCAGCAGTCAGACGGGCAGGGGGCCTGTCAATCAGCCCCAGCATTTT; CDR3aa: CASSQTGRGPVNQPQHF
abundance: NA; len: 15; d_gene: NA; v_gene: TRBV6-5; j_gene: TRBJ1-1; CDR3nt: TGTGCCAGCAGTTACGTTGGCAGGGTGAACACTGAAGCTTTCTTT; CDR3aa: CASSYVGRVNTEAFF
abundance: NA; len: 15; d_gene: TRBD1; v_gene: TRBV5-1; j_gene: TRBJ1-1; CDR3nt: TGCGCCAGCAGCTTACTTACAGGGGGGAACACTGAAGCTTTCTTT; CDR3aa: CASSLLTGGNTEAFF
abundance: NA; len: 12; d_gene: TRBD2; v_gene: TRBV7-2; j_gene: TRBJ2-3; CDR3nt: TGTGCCAGCAGCTTTACCACCGGGACTAGCTCCTGG; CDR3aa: CASSFTTGTSSW
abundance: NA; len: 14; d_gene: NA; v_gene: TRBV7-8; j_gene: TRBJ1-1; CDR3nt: TGTGCCAGCAGCCCGTTGACACAGAACACTGAAGCTTTCTTT; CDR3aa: CASSPLTQNTEAFF
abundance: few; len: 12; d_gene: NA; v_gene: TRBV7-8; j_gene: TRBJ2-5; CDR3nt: TGTGCCAGCAGCATTAGCCACGGGACCCAGTACTTC; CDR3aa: CASSISHGTQYF
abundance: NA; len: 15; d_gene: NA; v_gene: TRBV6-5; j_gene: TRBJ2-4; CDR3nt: TGTGCCAGCAGTAGGGGGGTCGGGGCCAAAAACATTCAGTACTTC; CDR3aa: CASSRGVGAKNIQYF
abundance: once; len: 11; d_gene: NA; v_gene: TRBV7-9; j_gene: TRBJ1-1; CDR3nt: TGTGCCAGCAGCGTGAACACTGAAGCTTTCTTT; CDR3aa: CASSVNTEAFF
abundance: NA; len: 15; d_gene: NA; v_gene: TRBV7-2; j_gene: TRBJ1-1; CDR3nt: TGTGCCAGCAGCCCCTATTATCCAGGGAACACTGAAGCTTTCTTT; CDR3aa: CASSPYYPGNTEAFF
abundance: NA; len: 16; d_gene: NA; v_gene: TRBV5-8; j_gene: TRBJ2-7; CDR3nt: TGTGCCAGCAGATCTTCGTCCCGACAGGAGAACTACGAGCAGTACTTC; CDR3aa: CASRSSSRQENYEQYF
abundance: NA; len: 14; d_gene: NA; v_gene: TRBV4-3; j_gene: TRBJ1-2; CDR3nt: TGCGCCAGCAGCCAAGACGGCGGGAACTATGGCTACACCTTC; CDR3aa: CASSQDGGNYGYTF
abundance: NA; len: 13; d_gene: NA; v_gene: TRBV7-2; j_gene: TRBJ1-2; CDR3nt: TGTGCCAGCAGCTTTTCAGCTAACTATGGCTACACCTTC; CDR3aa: CASSFSANYGYTF
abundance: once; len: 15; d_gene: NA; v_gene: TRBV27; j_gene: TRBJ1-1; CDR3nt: TGTGCCAGCAGTTTAGACCGTCTCATGAACACTGAAGCTTTCTTT; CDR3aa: CASSLDRLMNTEAFF
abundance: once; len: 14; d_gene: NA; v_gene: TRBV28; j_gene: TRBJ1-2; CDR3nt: TGTGCCAGCAGTTTATATGGGGGGAACTATGGCTACACCTTC; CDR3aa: CASSLYGGNYGYTF
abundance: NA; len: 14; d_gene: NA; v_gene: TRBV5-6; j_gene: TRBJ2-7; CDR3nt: TGTGCCAGCAGCCCCTCGGGATCTTCCTACGAGCAGTACTTC; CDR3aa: CASSPSGSSYEQYF
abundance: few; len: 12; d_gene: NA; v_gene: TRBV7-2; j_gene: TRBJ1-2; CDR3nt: TGTGCCAGCAGTTCCCAACGAAGGGGCTACACCTTC; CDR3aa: CASSSQRRGYTF
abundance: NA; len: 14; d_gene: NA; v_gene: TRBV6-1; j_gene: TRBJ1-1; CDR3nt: TGTGCCAGCAGTGAAGCGAGGGGGGTTGTTGAAGCTTTCTTT; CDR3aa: CASSEARGVVEAFF
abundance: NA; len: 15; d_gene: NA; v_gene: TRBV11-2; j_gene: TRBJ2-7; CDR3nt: TGTGCCAGCGGCCCTCCACCAGGGACGATTTACGAGCAGTACTTC; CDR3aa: CASGPPPGTIYEQYF
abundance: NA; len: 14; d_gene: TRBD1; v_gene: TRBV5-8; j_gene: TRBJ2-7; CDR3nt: TGTGCCAGCTGCCTGACAGGGAATTTTAGAGAGCAGTACTTC; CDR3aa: CASCLTGNFREQYF
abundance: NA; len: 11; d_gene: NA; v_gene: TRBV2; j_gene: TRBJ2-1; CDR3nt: TGTGCCAGCATCCCGGGGGATGAGCAGTTCTTC; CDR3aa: CASIPGDEQFF
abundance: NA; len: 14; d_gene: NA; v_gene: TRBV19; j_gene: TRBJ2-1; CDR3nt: TGTGCCAGTCGGAGGCGGGGTACCTACAATGAGCAGTTCTTC; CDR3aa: CASRRRGTYNEQFF
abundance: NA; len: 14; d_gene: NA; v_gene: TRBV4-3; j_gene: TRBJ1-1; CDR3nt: TGCGCCAGCAGCCACGAGTTGGTTGGAACTGAAGCTTTCTTT; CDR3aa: CASSHELVGTEAFF
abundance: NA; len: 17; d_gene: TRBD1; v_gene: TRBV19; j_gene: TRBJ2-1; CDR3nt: TGTGCCAGTAGTATGAGAGGAAGGGGGCTCGTTAACAATGAGCAGTTCTTC; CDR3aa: CASSMRGRGLVNNEQFF
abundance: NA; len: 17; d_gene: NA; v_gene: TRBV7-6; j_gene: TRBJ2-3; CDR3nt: TGTGCCAGCAGCCCTTACCTAGGGGGTAGAAGCACAGATACGCAGTATTTT; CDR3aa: CASSPYLGGRSTDTQYF
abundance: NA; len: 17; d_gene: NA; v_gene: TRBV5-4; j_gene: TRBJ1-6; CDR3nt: TGTGCCAGCAGCTTACGCTACTTGAGCTCCTATAATTCACCCCTCCACTTT; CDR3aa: CASSLRYLSSYNSPLHF
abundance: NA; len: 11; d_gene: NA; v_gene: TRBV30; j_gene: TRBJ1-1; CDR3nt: TGTGCCTCCCAAATGAACACTGAAGCTTTCTTT; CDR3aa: CASQMNTEAFF
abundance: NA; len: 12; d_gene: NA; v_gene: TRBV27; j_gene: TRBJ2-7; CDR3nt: TGTGCCAGCAGTCGGAACAGGGACGAGCAGTACTTC; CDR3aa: CASSRNRDEQYF
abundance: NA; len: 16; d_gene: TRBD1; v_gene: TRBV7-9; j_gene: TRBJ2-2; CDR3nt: TGTGCCAGCAGCGGCAGGGGGCTCGGGAGCACCGGGGAGCTGTTTTTT; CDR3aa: CASSGRGLGSTGELFF
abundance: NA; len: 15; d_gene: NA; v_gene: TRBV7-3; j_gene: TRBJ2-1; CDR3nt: TGTGCCAGCAGCCCGGGCAGGGCCTCTTACAATGAGCAGTTCTTC; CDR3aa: CASSPGRASYNEQFF
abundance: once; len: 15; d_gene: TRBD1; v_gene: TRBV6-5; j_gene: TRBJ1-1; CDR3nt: TGTGCCAGCAGTTACGGGGGGACAGTGAACACTGAAGCTTTCTTT; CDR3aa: CASSYGGTVNTEAFF
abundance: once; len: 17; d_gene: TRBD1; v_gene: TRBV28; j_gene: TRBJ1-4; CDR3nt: TGTGCCAGCAGTCCCCAGACAGGGGGAAGTCCTAATGAAAAACTGTTTTTT; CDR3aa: CASSPQTGGSPNEKLFF
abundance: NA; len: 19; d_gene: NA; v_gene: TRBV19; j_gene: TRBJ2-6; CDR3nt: TGTGCCAGTAGTATTTTCCTTAGGGGGTCGATCTCTGGGGCCAACGTCCTGACTTTC; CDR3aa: CASSIFLRGSISGANVLTF
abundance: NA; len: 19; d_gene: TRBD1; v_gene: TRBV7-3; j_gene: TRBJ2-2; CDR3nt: TGTGCCAGCAGCTTGTTCCGAGACAGGGGCTCCCGTGACACCGGGGAGCTGTTTTTT; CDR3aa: CASSLFRDRGSRDTGELFF
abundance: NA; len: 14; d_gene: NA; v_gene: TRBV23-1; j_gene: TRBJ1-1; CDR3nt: TGCGCCAGCAGCACCTCCTCTGATTTCGCTGAAGCTTTCTTT; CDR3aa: CASSTSSDFAEAFF
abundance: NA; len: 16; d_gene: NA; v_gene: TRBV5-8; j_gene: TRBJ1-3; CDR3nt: TGTGCCAGCAGCCTATTGCCAGCGAACTCTGGAAACACCATATATTTT; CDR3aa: CASSLLPANSGNTIYF
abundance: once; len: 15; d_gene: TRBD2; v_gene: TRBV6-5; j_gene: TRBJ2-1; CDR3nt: TGTGCCAGCAGTTCGGGGACTAGCGGATACAATGAGCAGTTCTTC; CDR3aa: CASSSGTSGYNEQFF
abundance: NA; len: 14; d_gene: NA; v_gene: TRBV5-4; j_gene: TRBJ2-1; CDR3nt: TGTGCCAGCAGCTTGGAAGGGGGAAGGGATGAGCAGTTCTTC; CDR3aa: CASSLEGGRDEQFF